These 19 T cell receptor beta chains share one sample of origin, sequenced in a study of beta chain features in type 1 diabetes (dated by TCRdb to the late 2010s). Libraries were made using the immunoSEQ multiplex PCR assay. The entire isolated RNA was reverse transcribed using the High Capacity cDNA Reverse Transcription Kit, and thus expressed TCRB transcripts were sequenced. TCRdb carries this immuneACCESS record with in-frame sequences only. Its versions omit some clonotypes, under half of them owing to an unresolved V gene in the studies checked, with the rest unexplained. Across this sample there are some 150,000 clones, with roughly 10% seen only once. The ten largest account for about 0.6% of the sample. Sequences were obtained from central memory CD4+ T cells from blood. The receptors originated from a woman between 35 and 50 years old in good health.

This clone came up a few times. The chain carries TRBV9 and TRBJ2-7; TRBD1 aligns across 8 bases. Germline assignment: CDR1 SGDLS and CDR2 YYNGEE. The CDR3 is 13 residues long. Trimming took 3 bases from V and 4 from J; bases not matched to a gene: 3. In DNA, the CDR3 is TGTGCCAGCAGCGGACAGGGGCGGTACGAGCAGTACTTC. Protein: CASSGQGRYEQYF.

A word on this clone: One end of the junction is discordant with germline, which a read error may explain. The chain links TRBV4-3 to TRBJ1-2; 7 bases line up with TRBD1. This CDR3 contains 13 residues. CDR1 and CDR2 (germline): LGHNA, YSLEER. CDR3 coding DNA: TGCGCCAGCAGCCAACTCCCGGGACAGACCATCTTCTTC. This sequence encodes CASSQLPGQTIFF.

The rearrangement links TRBV5-8 to TRBJ2-3, with TRBD1 matching over 12 bases. From germline, CDR1 is SGHTS and CDR2 YDEGEE. V lost 4 bases and J lost 4; bases outside the gene matches: 4. The CDR3 runs to 15 residues. The CDR3 nucleotides read TGTGCCAGCAGCCTCGGGACAGGGGGCGCAGATACGCAGTATTTT. The encoded protein is CASSLGTGGADTQYF.

This clone occurred many times. V gene TRBV29-1 combines with J gene TRBJ1-1; unclear D gene. CDR1 and CDR2 (germline): SQVTM, ANQGSEA. V lost 5 bases and J 1 base, leaving 14 bases between the germline ends. The CDR3 is 14 amino acids. The CDR3 coding sequence is TGCAGCGTTATACCCTTCGAGGGGAACACTGAAGCTTTCTTT. Its protein is CSVIPFEGNTEAFF.

This clone has a count of ten or more. The genes are TRBV7-4 and TRBJ1-2; D gene ambiguous. V dropped 3 bases and J dropped 5 bases, with 4 bases sitting between them. There are 11 residues in the CDR3. CDR1 and CDR2 from the germline V gene are SGHVT and SQSDAQ. This chain's CDR3 is CASSFRYGYTF. The CDR3, as DNA: TGTGCCAGCAGCTTCCGGTATGGCTACACCTTC.

This clone was seen a handful of times. This chain uses TRBV9 with TRBJ2-3; 8 bases line up with TRBD1. The junction had 4 bases not matched to a gene; V was cut back by 3 bases and J by 1 base. The CDR3 is made up of 15 amino acids. Germline V gives CDR1 SGDLS, CDR2 YYNGEE. CDR3 coding DNA: TGTGCCAGCAGCGCGGGACAGGTAGGCACAGATACGCAGTATTTT. It encodes CASSAGQVGTDTQYF.

The chain has TRBV11-3 and TRBJ2-1, with 8 bases fitting TRBD2. J gave up 7 bases and V 2 bases, and 4 bases lay outside the gene matches. This CDR3 region has 14 residues. From germline, CDR1 is SGHNT and CDR2 YENEEA. The CDR3 coding sequence is TGTGCCAGCAGCTTATCGGGGGGGGAAAATGAGCAGTTCTTC. It translates to CASSLSGGENEQFF.

This clone occurred many times. The V call is TRBV4-3, the J call TRBJ1-2; D gene ambiguous. V was trimmed by 0 bases and J by 0 bases, leaving 5 bases between them. In germline, CDR1 is LGHNA, CDR2 YSLEER. The CDR3 contains 14 residues. The CDR3 sequence is CASSQEIANYGYTF. The CDR3 nucleotides are TGCGCCAGCAGCCAAGAAATAGCTAACTATGGCTACACCTTC.

This clone appeared a few times. A junction boundary mismatches the germline segment, possibly from a read error. J is TRBJ2-7 and V is TRBV19, with no clear D. CDR3 length equals 16 residues. Per germline, CDR1 LNHDA and CDR2 SQIVND (reference sequence). The chain's CDR3 is CASSKDSTPEVYEQCF. The CDR3 DNA follows: TGTGCCAGTAGTAAGGATTCGACCCCCGAGGTCTACGAGCAGTGCTTC. Variable domain in full (rest from reference TRBV19 and TRBJ2-7): DGGITQSPKYLFRKEGQNVTLSCEQNLNHDAMYWYRQDPGQGLRLIYYSQIVNDFQKGDIAEGYSVSREKKESFPLTVTSAQKNPTAFYLCASSKDSTPEVYEQCFGPGTRLTVT.

This clone came up a few times. The chain uses TRBV19 and TRBJ2-2; no clear D. The CDR3 runs 14 residues. Trimming removed 5 bases at V and 4 bases at J, with 11 bases between. Germline lookup yields CDR1 LNHDA and CDR2 SQIVND (reference sequence). CDR3 nucleotides: TGTGCCAGTAGTTCCCAAAGCCCCACCGGGGAGCTGTTTTTT. Amino acid sequence: CASSSQSPTGELFF.

Ten or more counts support this clone. The V and J genes are TRBV7-9 and TRBJ2-1; 11 bases line up with TRBD2. With V trimmed by 4 bases and J by 6 bases, 8 bases remained unmatched. The V gene's germline CDR1 is SEHNR and CDR2 FQNEAQ (reference sequence). The CDR3 extends over 16 amino acids. CDR3 coding DNA: TGTGCCAGCAGCTCCCTCCATACTAGCGGGGGCAATGAGCAGTTCTTC. Translated: CASSSLHTSGGNEQFF.

The V call is TRBV6-1, the J call TRBJ2-3, with TRBD1 matching 9 bases. V lost 4 bases, J lost 4 bases, and 0 bases stayed unmatched. Germline CDR1 reads MNHNS; CDR2 reads SASEGT. The CDR3 spans 13 residues. The CDR3 DNA follows: TGTGCCAGCAGTGGGACAGGGGCAGATACGCAGTATTTT. It yields the protein CASSGTGADTQYF.

The genes are TRBV7-2 and TRBJ2-5, with unresolved D. The CDR3 contains 12 residues. Germline CDR1 and CDR2: SGHTA and FQGNSA. V lost 6 bases and J lost 7, with 12 bases in between. This CDR3 is CASSPSRVTQYF. CDR3 DNA sequence: TGTGCCAGCAGTCCCTCTCGCGTGACCCAGTACTTC.

V gene TRBV7-2 combines with J gene TRBJ1-1; D call uncertain. The CDR3 contains 13 residues. Germline lookup yields CDR1 SGHTA and CDR2 FQGNSA. V was clipped by 5 bases and J by 7 bases, with 14 bases between them. CDR3 bases: TGTGCCAGCAGCCCCCGACGAGGACTTGAAGCTTTCTTT. Amino acids: CASSPRRGLEAFF.

This clone came up a few times. The V and J genes are TRBV10-3 and TRBJ2-5; maybe TRBD1 (5 bases). The CDR3 runs 17 residues. CDR1 and CDR2 from the germline V gene are ENHRY and SYGVKD. V lost 0 bases to trimming and J lost 1 base, with 15 bases between them. CDR3 protein: CAISESKRGSGQETQYF. Written as DNA, the CDR3 is TGTGCCATCAGTGAGTCGAAAAGGGGTTCGGGCCAAGAGACCCAGTACTTC.

This chain connects TRBV6-6 to TRBJ1-3; 8 bases match TRBD1. The CDR3 has 14 amino acids. After removal of 4 bases from V and 7 bases from J, the junction contained 6 bases not matched to a gene. CDR1 and CDR2 from the germline V gene are MNHNY and SVGAGI (reference sequence). CDR3 sequence (DNA): TGTGCCAGCAGTTCCCCGGACAGGGAGAACACCATATATTTT. Its protein is CASSSPDRENTIYF.

The chain joins TRBV7-9 to TRBJ2-3; no reliable D call. Looked up from germline, CDR1 is SEHNR and CDR2 is FQNEAQ (reference sequence). V lost 2 bases and J 3 bases, leaving 6 bases between the germline ends. This CDR3 spans 13 amino acids. This CDR3 reads CASSLSVTDTQYF. The CDR3 nucleotides read TGTGCCAGCAGCTTATCCGTAACAGATACGCAGTATTTT.

This clone was recorded at least ten times. The chain links TRBV28 to TRBJ1-2; the match to TRBD1 covers 8 bases. The CDR3 covers 15 residues. The germline V gene has CDR1 MDHEN and CDR2 SYDVKM. Germline trimming cut 2 bases from V and 4 bases from J; bases unmatched to any gene: 6. CDR3 coding DNA: TGTGCCAGCAGTTTAAGTGGGACAGGCACCTATGGCTACACCTTC. Translation gives CASSLSGTGTYGYTF.

This clone has a count of ten or more. The V and J genes are TRBV2 and TRBJ2-5; 9 nucleotides line up with TRBD1. The CDR3 spans 14 residues. Germline V gene lookup returns CDR1 SNHLY and CDR2 FYNNEI. Trimming at V came to 6 bases and at J to 3 bases, leaving 5 bases not matched to a gene. The CDR3 here is CASSPGQGEETQYF. CDR3 bases: TGTGCCAGCAGCCCGGGACAGGGAGAAGAGACCCAGTACTTC. The full variable domain, in which reference TRBV2 and TRBJ2-5 provide the parts outside the CDR3, is EPEVTQTPSHQVTQMGQEVILRCVPISNHLYFYWYRQILGQKVEFLVSFYNNEISEKSEIFDDQFSVERPDGSNFTLKIRSTKLEDSAMYFCASSPGQGEETQYFGPGTRLLVL.